The sequence of this TCR beta chain was determined in a study of beta chain features in type 1 diabetes. Study background: Healthy donors, compared against patients, showed similar age, gender and cell yields. Study conclusions and caveats: Reads derived from cDNA could over-represent cells showing high TCR expression.

Of the isolated RNA, all was reverse transcribed, and so the sequenced material was expressed TCRB transcripts. The method was immunoSEQ multiplex PCR; TCRdb's version includes in-frame clones alone and lacks a portion of them. The sample has about 240,000 clones, about 25% seen once. This clone showed up many times. Its target is not known. The germline V and J ends were trimmed by 6 bases and 6 bases, with 12 bases remaining between them. This CDR3 contains 13 residues. CDR1 and CDR2 from the germline V gene are SNHLY and FYNNEI. About 110 mL of blood, on average, came from one heparinised draw per donor. Sorting of CD4+ naive, central memory, regulatory and stem cell-like memory cells was performed via CD45RO/CCR7/CD25/CD127/CD95/CD27.

Sequencing used central memory CD4+ T cells from blood. The TCR comes from a man aged 25 to 40 in good health. This chain links TRBV2 with TRBJ2-1; D might be TRBD1 (6 bases). CDR3 coding DNA: TGTGCCAGCAGAGGACAGTGGCGCAATGAGCAGTTCTTC. Translated, it gives CASRGQWRNEQFF. The complete variable domain, with remaining parts taken from reference TRBV2 and TRBJ2-1, reads EPEVTQTPSHQVTQMGQEVILRCVPISNHLYFYWYRQILGQKVEFLVSFYNNEISEKSEIFDDQFSVERPDGSNFTLKIRSTKLEDSAMYFCASRGQWRNEQFFGPGTRLTVL.